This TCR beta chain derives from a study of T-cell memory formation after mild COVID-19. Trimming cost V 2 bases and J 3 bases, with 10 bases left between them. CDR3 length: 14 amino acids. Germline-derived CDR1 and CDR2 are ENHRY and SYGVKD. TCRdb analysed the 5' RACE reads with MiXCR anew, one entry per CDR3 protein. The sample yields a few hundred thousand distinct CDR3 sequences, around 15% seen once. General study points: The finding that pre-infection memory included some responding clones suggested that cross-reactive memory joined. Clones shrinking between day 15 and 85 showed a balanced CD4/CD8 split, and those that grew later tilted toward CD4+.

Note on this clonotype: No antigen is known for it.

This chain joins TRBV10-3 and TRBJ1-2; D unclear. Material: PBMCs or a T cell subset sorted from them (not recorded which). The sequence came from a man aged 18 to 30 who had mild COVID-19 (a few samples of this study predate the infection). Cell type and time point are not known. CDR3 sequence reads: CAISEVQPYYGYTF. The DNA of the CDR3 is TGTGCCATCAGTGAGGTACAGCCCTACTATGGCTACACCTTC.